This T cell receptor (beta chain) was identified during a study of cytomegalovirus exposure and HLA in healthy donors. Across the study: A prior study identified approximately 110 million unique TCR beta sequences from roughly 180 million T cells.

Study-wide findings and caveats: V- and J-gene trimming of TCR beta was linked (in a later analysis) to a missense DCLRE1C variant.

Turning to this clone: What it recognizes is unknown.

PCR amplification relied on 60 Vbeta primers (plus 13 Jbeta primers). TCRdb's copy holds only in-frame clones and misses some; the assay was immunoSEQ multiplex PCR. This sample's clone table lists some 46,000 clones. Sequencing was carried out using PBMCs. The sequence derives from a woman aged 25-40 years in good health and CMV-seronegative.

The CDR3 sequence is CASSPRGNGGLAGGDTQYF. CDR3 sequence (DNA): TGCGCCAGCAGCCCTCGGGGCAACGGGGGACTAGCGGGAGGAGATACGCAGTATTTT. The chain uses TRBV4-3 and TRBJ2-3; 15 bases are a match to TRBD2. Germline loops: CDR1 LGHNA, CDR2 YSLEER. This CDR3 region has 19 residues. Trimming removed 4 bases from V and 5 bases from J; junction bases left unmatched: 13.